Below, one TCR beta chain is given with its context. Its target antigen remains unknown. Base quality data are lacking; no much larger clone is found one base away. Receptor amplification or capture employed the immunoSEQ multiplex PCR assay. For the multiplex PCR, a mixture combining 60 forward primers for TCR Vbeta segments and 13 reverse primers for TCR Jbeta segments was used. A multiplex PCR assay on genomic DNA amplified the CDR3 region of rearranged TCR beta genes. The Illumina HiSeq System was used to sequence the amplified TCR beta libraries as 87-base-pair reads. Per the source publication's procedure: In a later analysis, tens of millions of unique TCR beta chains were counted across the roughly 610 repertoires, and approximately 11 million of these chains were shared by at least two donors. A nearest-neighbor algorithm error-corrected the raw reads and collapsed the reads into unique sequences, merging closely related sequences to remove PCR and sequencing errors. CDR3 sequences were aligned to IMGT reference sequences to assign V, D and J gene segments. For a sequence to be retained, at least a six-nucleotide match to both a V gene segment and a J gene segment was required. Rearrangements were called productive when the CDR3 lacked stop codons and stayed in frame with V and J; all others were non-productive. CDR3 was defined by IMGT convention, running from the second conserved V-encoded cysteine to the conserved J-encoded phenylalanine. Sequences without an unambiguous match to a single V gene segment were excluded from the earlier analysis of about 600 of the donors. An earlier analysis of several hundred of the donors classified V segments as functional when productive rearrangements were above 56.7% and as segregating when the standard deviation between donors was above 5%. A statistical classification framework was built to diagnose cytomegalovirus status from the catalog of TCR beta chain sequences. V and J gene assignment, in a later analysis, came from comparing TCR nucleotide sequences with IMGT/GENE-DB human TR gene sequences. In a later analysis, CDR3 sequences and most-parsimonious VDJ recombination scenarios were assigned using the TCRdist pipeline. A later analysis defined each TCR beta chain by its CDR3 amino acid sequence plus V-gene family, and excluded reads lacking a unique V-gene family. As a way to deal with suspected cross-contamination and a sequencing artifact, a later analysis dropped more than 500 nucleotide sequences that were highly shared and had low generation probability. A later analysis calculated a clonal expansion index for each public chain from normalized within-repertoire ranks of inferred template counts. In a later analysis, generation probabilities were computed with a VDJ recombination model fitted to out-of-frame rearrangements, and the resulting probabilities were checked against IGoR. In a later analysis, hypergeometric tests were used to score TCR-TCR, TCR-HLA and TCR-CMV co-occurrence, with a repertoire-size bias correction applied to TCR pairs. In a later analysis, false discovery rates were estimated by permuting HLA or CMV assignments 20 times. A later analysis grouped co-occurring TCRs with DBSCAN, adding TCRdist sequence similarity when clustering within HLA-allele-positive subsets. Repertoires with fewer than 30,000 or more than 120,000 public chains were left out of co-occurrence clustering, as were roughly five repertoires with anomalous nucleotide sharing. TCRdb took this table from immuneACCESS and kept in-frame rearrangements with V and J called. Such tables lack part of the clones; where checked against another copy, unresolved V genes explain under half of the gap, and the rest is unexplained. V and J calls and clone size follow that table, whereas D and trimming were derived from the DNA. Counted in this sample were approximately 90,000 clones; roughly four fifths of them appeared once. The ten largest clones take up 3.7% of the sample.

In total, just over 650 healthy bone marrow donors made up the cohort. All cohort members were sampled while nominally healthy, although unrecorded immune exposures were likely present. The donor was CMV seronegative and was included in the group of about 350 seronegative cohort members. Each donor provided a peripheral blood sample, and peripheral blood mononuclear cells were used for TCR beta sequencing. Genomic DNA was extracted from the blood cell samples with the Qiagen DNeasy Blood Extraction Kit. The sample is drawn from a study of cytomegalovirus exposure and HLA in healthy donors (dated by TCRdb to about 2017). With regard to the full study: According to an earlier analysis of 550 to 700 of the donors, 150 million to 200 million T cells yielded some 120 million unique TCR beta sequences and less than 300 Gb of sequence data. An early release covering over 500 HLA-typed donors comprised around 300 gigabases of sequencing data and approximately 80 million unique TCR sequences. Among the roughly 430 genotyped donors, about 85% belonged to the genetic ancestry cluster associated with self-reported Caucasian donors. The aim of the study was to test whether cataloging public T cell receptors could identify signatures of past pathogen exposure. The study profiled the T cell repertoires of about 720 subjects by immunosequencing and related them to cytomegalovirus serostatus. Along with the approximately 700-subject first cohort, a separate validation cohort of about 110 different subjects was used. The study combined high-throughput TCR immunosequencing, statistical association of individual TCRs with disease status, and machine learning to predict cytomegalovirus infection status. A later analysis re-examined previously published TCR beta repertoires from about 670 donors and added high-resolution HLA genotyping to investigate patterns of TCR occurrence. Rather than using new phenotypic data, the later analysis identified candidate immune exposures from TCR beta sequences and from how often those sequences occurred across donors. An earlier analysis of approximately 580 of the donors used high-throughput TCR beta sequencing to judge whether each TCR beta V gene segment behaved as functional or pseudogenic. Alongside the repertoire data, information on donor age, sex, ethnicity and CMV serostatus was compiled. A later genetic analysis took genome-wide SNP genotypes for about 55% of the 666 donors and used that subset as a discovery cohort. All discovery cohort repertoires had been generated on a single sequencing platform. Both class I and class II loci were covered by HLA typing, at four-digit resolution. Typing coverage varied by locus: roughly 629-630 donors for A, B, C, DRB1 and DQB1; approximately 500 for DQA1; approximately 610 for DPA1; around 490 for DPB1. Because of strong linkage in the cohort, roughly five DR-DQ haplotypes were treated as single units for association and clustering. Across 398 genotyped donors of the cohort, an average of approximately 240,000 unique TCR beta nucleotide sequences per donor were sequenced, and 15% to 20% of those sequences were non-productive.

General findings and caveats noted by the study authors: A further reported finding was that TCR beta sequences accurately predicted the HLA-A and HLA-B alleles for most subjects in the first cohort. A later analysis found that HLA-associated TCR beta chains were more clonally expanded and had lower generation probabilities than equally common non-associated chains. Specific HLA alleles were associated with 15,000 to 20,000 TCR beta sequences at a false discovery rate of 0.05 in a later analysis. In an earlier analysis of 587 of the donors, most TCR beta V segments appeared in productive rearrangements about 87% or about 30% of the time, broadly matching IMGT annotations. Correlated functional status among segregating V segments might reflect linkage disequilibrium, but an unknown experimental factor could not be ruled out. A later genetic analysis reported fewer N-insertions in productive TCRs among donors in an Asian-associated ancestry cluster than the approximately 670-donor mean. When HLA alleles, especially DR and DQ, strongly co-occurred, TCR associations were difficult to assign to individual alleles. Some IMGT-functional V segments, including TRBV6-2 and TRBV6-3, could not be told apart with the 87-base-pair reads, so those segments were excluded. A few of the identified cytomegalovirus-associated TCR beta chains were confirmed in vitro to be specific for cytomegalovirus antigens. CMV serostatus was the only immune exposure information available for the cohort. A group of highly shared sequence variants was considered likely to be a technical artifact of the sequencing pipeline. The classifier was reported to diagnose cytomegalovirus status with high specificity and sensitivity in both the original and validation cohorts. The presence/absence analyses assumed that sequencing depth was roughly uniform across donors, and that assumption may not be true. Because HLA typing was missing for some donors at each locus, association tests included only the typed subset. In the study, about 150 TCR beta chains were listed as associated with cytomegalovirus. In a later genetic analysis, a missense DCLRE1C variant was associated with V-gene and J-gene trimming of TCR beta chains, and the association was replicated in an independent cohort. The authors suggested that the approach could potentially be extended to other disease states and immunological phenotypes. Most TCR sequences were observed very rarely across donors, whereas some public TCRs were present in many individuals. According to a later analysis, parvovirus B19, influenza, CMV and Epstein-Barr virus appeared linked to several top co-occurrence clusters. The earlier analysis of some 540 of the donors excluded about 16 rarely observed V segments, including chromosome 9 orphons, because counts were too low. The cohort was sequenced for TCR beta chains only, and without alpha or paired-chain data the features that could be detected were limited. A later analysis found that most CMV-associated TCR beta chains appeared HLA-restricted, with HLA associations seemingly driven largely by CMV exposure. In a later analysis, the rate of TCR association differed among HLA loci, with DRB1 alleles having the most associated TCRs and HLA-C alleles having the fewest.

The CDR3 goes from the cysteine to the phenylalanine over 16 residues. CDR3 DNA only is kept here, 48 bases in frame from base 1. From a lookup of the germline V gene, CDR1 and CDR2 are MDHEN and SYDVKM. V is cut by 2 bases and J by 2 bases, and the space between the germline ends is 12 bases. Sequences were obtained from PBMCs. The chain links TRBV28 with TRBJ1-4; a weak D assignment points to TRBD1 (6 bases agree). The origin of this receptor is a man under 40 in good health and CMV-seronegative. CDR3 reads: CASSLGGAGTNEKLFF. The DNA sequence is as follows: TGTGCCAGCAGTTTAGGGGGCGCTGGGACTAATGAAAAACTGTTTTTT.